A selection of T cell receptor beta chains follows, all from one sample in a study of T cell repertoires in cytomegalovirus infection. TCRdb passed the reads through MiXCR, listing each CDR3 protein once. The sample lists roughly 350,000 distinct CDR3 sequences; roughly a third were seen once. These receptors have no known antigen. The sample was cultured PBMCs, taken from culture after CMV antigen stimulation. These receptor sequences come from a human donor in good health (CMV status not recorded). Some clones in this sample may be carry-over from other donors' samples. The CDR3 runs from the conserved cysteine through the conserved F or W. Part of the rows lack a size; the others show once, few, many or a class for expanded clones.

clone_size,cdr3_length,j_call,v_call,cdr3_aa
-,19,TRBJ1-1,TRBV4-1,CASSQDRTLMGGLWGEAFF
-,16,TRBJ1-2,TRBV4-1,CASSQDWQGINYGYTF
-,15,TRBJ1-2,TRBV19,CASPPDSRDFYGYTF
few,14,TRBJ1-4,TRBV7-2,CASSLTGGPSELFF
few,13,TRBJ2-1,TRBV6-1,CASSTTGINEQFF
-,13,TRBJ2-7,TRBV20-1,CSASPSGSYEQYF
-,15,TRBJ2-6,TRBV15,CATRRGPSGANVLTF
many,12,TRBJ2-3,TRBV11-2,CASSSTGDTQYF
-,17,TRBJ1-3,TRBV3-1,CASSQTAGASSGNTIYF
few,15,TRBJ1-5,TRBV27,CASSLGPGPNQPQHF
-,13,TRBJ2-4,TRBV5-4,CASSDWAKNIQYF
-,14,TRBJ2-1,TRBV7-2,CASSLGTRKFEQFF
many,13,TRBJ2-7,TRBV7-9,CASSRGGTYEQYF
-,16,TRBJ2-2,TRBV18,CASSPTPSGTTGELFF
few,13,TRBJ1-2,TRBV6-5,CASSRWGDYGYTF
-,14,TRBJ2-1,TRBV29-1,CSVESLHSYNEQFF
-,14,TRBJ2-1,TRBV19,CASRINRVGNEQFF
few,15,TRBJ1-5,TRBV27,CASRRQGSGNQPQHF
-,13,TRBJ2-5,TRBV29-1,CSVSQGGGETQYF
few,15,TRBJ1-2,TRBV24-1,CATSDYRGPGYGYTF
-,13,TRBJ1-1,TRBV7-2,CASSLRDRLEAFF
many,14,TRBJ1-2,TRBV20-1,CSASHRGREYGYTF
-,13,TRBJ1-1,TRBV29-1,CSVGAAVNTEAFF
-,15,TRBJ1-5,TRBV7-2,CASSLEGAGKQPQHF
few,13,TRBJ2-3,TRBV6-1,CASSATGTDTQYF
-,16,TRBJ2-2,TRBV5-8,CASSLGRGTDTGELFF
-,16,TRBJ1-3,TRBV6-6,CASGGEGQGSGNTINF
-,15,TRBJ2-1,TRBV6-1,CASSGQTDHHNEQFF
few,15,TRBJ1-5,TRBV7-2,CASSLEGLSNQPQHF
few,14,TRBJ1-1,TRBV30,CAWSVQNEGTEAFF
few,15,TRBJ2-1,TRBV29-1,CSVIDGLGSYNEQFF
few,18,TRBJ2-2,TRBV7-2,CASSSPLGGSGVTGELFF
-,14,TRBJ2-1,TRBV5-1,CASRNRVSYNEQFF
-,17,TRBJ2-2,TRBV25-1,CASSELKIAGVHGELFF
-,17,TRBJ2-2,TRBV6-6,CASSYEVGTGSAGELFF
-,16,TRBJ1-5,TRBV4-3,CASSQDLLGGNQPQHF
many,13,TRBJ2-7,TRBV28,CAIEGGLTYEQYF
few,19,TRBJ2-7,TRBV7-2,CASSQPSLRTGDSSYEQYF
-,13,TRBJ1-1,TRBV7-3,CASSSSMNTEAFF
-,13,TRBJ2-5,TRBV28,CASTWTGRETQYF
-,15,TRBJ2-2,TRBV19,CASTSGDANTGELFF
few,14,TRBJ1-5,TRBV7-8,CASREQDGNQPQHF
-,14,TRBJ2-2,TRBV29-1,CSVETGANTGELFF
many,15,TRBJ2-2,TRBV6-5,CASSYRGPNTGELFF